This T cell receptor beta chain was profiled in a study of T cell responses to AZD1222 COVID-19 vaccine (dated by TCRdb to 2020 to 2023). Notes on the research overall: TCR sequencing was performed for fewer than 250 trial participants, of whom around 200 were given two doses of AZD1222 and around 26 were given two doses of MenACWY control vaccine. Enrollment into the trials was organized by age into subgroups of 18-55, 56-69 and 70-plus years, and those subgroups contained approximately 160, 26 and 62 TCR-sequenced participants, respectively.

On the study overall, not on this receptor specifically: In the small 56-69-year group, the increase in depth fell short of significance, most likely because of low power. The whole spike protein was spanned by vaccine-associated CD4 TCRs, and dominant responses were seen in regions 160-218 and 743-854. A significant rise in spike-specific TCR breadth and depth was observed after two AZD1222 doses relative to day 0 and relative to MenACWY recipients. No day 14 peak-response samples were available, so repertoires were characterized only after the peak T cell response. Conclusions about previously exposed vaccinees are limited because only 5 or 6 AZD1222 recipients were SARS-CoV-2 seropositive at baseline. Epitopes outside the regions mutated in the B.1.351 and B.1.1.7 variants were reportedly recognized by nearly half of the unique spike-specific TCRs. Most participants were white British and females outnumbered males, and the authors suggested that clonal diversity may have been underestimated.

This clone was counted a few times. Its binding antigen is unknown. No much larger clonotype is one base removed from it; base qualities were not supplied. The meaning of the sample's time point label: about 28 days (+/-7) after the second vaccine dose. AZD1222 recipients given second doses at about 4 weeks or at about 12 weeks were pooled, since spike-specific TCR depth and breadth were not found to differ between the two schedules. Samples from vaccinated people were obtained from the UK trials COV001 and COV002, which included a single-blind randomized controlled phase 2/3 trial of AZD1222 (ChAdOx1 nCoV-19) in healthy adults. Trial participant PBMC samples were collected at day 0 and day 28 after the second dose for TCRbeta chain sequencing. The CDR3 regions of human TCRbeta chains were analyzed by immunosequencing. In the original analysis: Repertoire TCRs were matched against a reference library of SARS-CoV-2-specific TCRs generated with the MIRA antigen-specificity platform. Breadth was defined as the fraction of unique TCRs that were SARS-CoV-2-associated. Depth was defined as the fraction of total T cells that were SARS-CoV-2-associated. Using the MIRA data, every spike-specific TCR was mapped to the spike region that the TCR reacted to and assigned to either a CD4 or a CD8 class. Log10-transformed breadth and depth values were compared by one-way ANOVA with Sidak's multiple comparisons tests. TCRdb obtained this table from immuneACCESS and retained in-frame rearrangements with V and J assigned. These tables miss some clones; where compared with another copy, unresolved V genes account for less than half of the shortfall, and the remainder is unexplained. The DNA gave D and trimming, while V, J and clone size come from that table. For this sample there are more than 70,000 clones; nearly 90% appear just once. Together, the top ten hold 1.3% of the sample.

This sample comprised peripheral blood, obtained 28 days after the second AZD1222 dose. This receptor was taken from an adult who received the AZD1222 COVID-19 vaccine.

The nucleotide sequence reads TGTGCCAGTAGTAGTAACACTGAAGCTTTCTTT. Translated, this gives CASSSNTEAFF. The sequence joins TRBV19 to TRBJ1-1, with the D gene call left open. The junction shows trimming of 4 bases on V and 2 bases on J, plus 2 bases between the germline ends. From its cysteine to its phenylalanine, the CDR3 spans 11 amino acids. The read is trimmed to its CDR3 DNA, 33 bases read in frame from base 1. Taken from the germline V gene (reference sequence), the CDR1 and CDR2 loops are LNHDA and SQIVND.